This entry is about one TCR beta chain. The record originates from a study of blood T cell repertoires in COVID-19. Germline V CDR1 and CDR2: LNHDA, SQIVND (reference sequence). Trimming removed 5 bases from V and 0 bases from J, with 8 bases in between. The CDR3 length is 14 residues. Participants, roughly 18 to 90 years old, spanned about 26 US areas. Recovered status in Cohort 3 required two negative PCRs, clearance, or symptom resolution. In the original workflow: Estimated nucleated cell counts came from reference gene primer amplification. This table comes from immunoSEQ multiplex PCR, and its TCRdb copy is limited to in-frame clones, with some not included. The DNA gave D and trimming, while V, J and clone size come from that table. Of a few hundred thousand clones listed, 70% to 90% are singletons.

Sequencing input: PBMCs or T cells enriched from blood (not recorded which). The TCR sequence derives from a man between 25 and 39 years old who had recovered from COVID-19. The V call is TRBV19, the J call TRBJ1-3; D is possibly TRBD1 (5 bases). Written as DNA, the CDR3 is TGTGCCAGTAGTCCAACAGGCTCTGGAAACACCATATATTTT. Residues: CASSPTGSGNTIYF.